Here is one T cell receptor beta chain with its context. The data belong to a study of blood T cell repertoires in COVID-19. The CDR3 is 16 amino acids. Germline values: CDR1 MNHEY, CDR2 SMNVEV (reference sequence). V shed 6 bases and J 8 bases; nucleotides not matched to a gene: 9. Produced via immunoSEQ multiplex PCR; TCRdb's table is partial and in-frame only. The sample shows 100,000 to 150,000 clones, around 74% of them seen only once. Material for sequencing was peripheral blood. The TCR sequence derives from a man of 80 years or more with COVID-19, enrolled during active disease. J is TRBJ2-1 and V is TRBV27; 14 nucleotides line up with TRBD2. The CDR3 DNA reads TGTGCCAGCAGGGGACTAGCGGGAGCGCCTTGGGATGAGCAGTTCTTC. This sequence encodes CASRGLAGAPWDEQFF.